The 30 T cell receptor beta chains in this list originate from one sample, sequenced in a study of cytomegalovirus exposure and HLA in healthy donors. Produced via immunoSEQ multiplex PCR; TCRdb's table is partial and in-frame only. This table has 110,000 or so clones, about 94% appearing once. Sequencing input: PBMCs. The receptors were gathered from a woman aged 18-29 years in good health and CMV-seronegative.

The chain has TRBV7-8 and TRBJ1-2; D is uncertain. Trimming took 8 bases from V and 1 from J, leaving 11 bases between them. Germline V gives CDR1 SGHVS, CDR2 FQNEAQ. The CDR3 is 13 amino acids. Here the CDR3 DNA reads TGTGCCAGCTCCGAGGCCGTTAACTATGGCTACACCTTC. Protein product: CASSEAVNYGYTF.

The V and J genes are TRBV4-3 and TRBJ2-5; TRBD2 agrees at 11 bases. Germline values: CDR1 LGHNA, CDR2 YSLEER. The CDR3 runs 21 residues. With 0 bases clipped from V and 4 bases from J, the junction kept 19 bases outside the gene matches. CDR3 sequence (DNA): TGCGCCAGCAGCCAAGAGGGGAGGGGGGCTAGCGGGGGGCCCCCAGGAGAGACCCAGTACTTC. This codes for CASSQEGRGASGGPPGETQYF.

The rearrangement links TRBV5-1 to TRBJ2-1; unclear D gene. CDR3 size: 16 residues. The V end was cut by 3 bases, the J end by 4 bases, with 17 bases between. Germline assignment: CDR1 SGHRS and CDR2 YFSETQ. The CDR3 DNA is TGCGCCAGCAGCTCCACAGCCCCTCCGGCTTACAATGAGCAGTTCTTC. Translating it yields CASSSTAPPAYNEQFF.

V usage is TRBV4-2 and J usage is TRBJ2-7; TRBD2 matches 12 bases. The germline V gene has CDR1 LGHNA and CDR2 YNFKEQ. This CDR3 has 15 amino acids. V dropped 2 bases and J dropped 5; count of bases not matched to a gene: 4. This CDR3 is CASSQRLAGADEQYF. CDR3 DNA: TGTGCCAGCAGCCAAAGACTAGCGGGGGCCGACGAGCAGTACTTC.

V is TRBV7-6 and J is TRBJ2-2; perhaps TRBD1 as D (5 bases). The V and J ends lost 1 base and 6 bases respectively, with 18 bases between them. This CDR3 comprises 17 residues. Germline V lookup: CDR1 SGHVS, CDR2 FNYEAQ. In nucleotides, the CDR3 is TGTGCCAGCAGCTTAGTAGAGTGGGGCGGTAGGCCCGGGGAGCTGTTTTTT. It is translated as CASSLVEWGGRPGELFF.

The V and J genes are TRBV19 and TRBJ1-3, with D maybe TRBD1 (6 bases). The V end lost 3 bases, the J end lost 2 bases, and 14 bases lay between the germline ends. CDR3 length: 16 amino acids. Germline V gene lookup returns CDR1 LNHDA and CDR2 SQIVND (reference sequence). The CDR3 region is CASSIDTGWAGNTIYF. DNA for the CDR3: TGTGCCAGTAGTATTGACACAGGGTGGGCTGGAAACACCATATATTTT.

The rearrangement uses TRBV5-5 and TRBJ1-2; D is undetermined. The CDR3 extends over 14 amino acids. Per the germline V gene, CDR1 is SGHKS and CDR2 is YYEKEE (reference sequence). Trimming took 1 base from V and 8 from J, leaving 15 bases between them. CDR3 loop: CASSLPGSRPGYTF. The CDR3 DNA reads TGTGCCAGCAGCTTGCCCGGGTCCCGCCCGGGCTACACCTTC.

The chain links TRBV7-9 to TRBJ2-1; D remains unclear. The germline V gene has CDR1 SEHNR and CDR2 FQNEAQ (reference sequence). V was clipped by 1 base and J by 9 bases, with 7 bases between them. This CDR3 has 12 amino acids. In nucleotides, the CDR3 is TGTGCCAGCAGCTTAGGGCGGTTTGAGCAGTTCTTC. This encodes CASSLGRFEQFF.

J is TRBJ2-3 and V is TRBV28; TRBD2 aligns across 10 bases. This CDR3 has 16 residues. Germline V gene data show CDR1 as MDHEN and CDR2 as SYDVKM. Trimming cost V 2 bases and J 2 bases; bases outside gene matches: 4. As DNA, the CDR3 is TGTGCCAGCAGTTTACGAGCGGGGGGGTCCACAGATACGCAGTATTTT. This sequence encodes CASSLRAGGSTDTQYF.

The chain couples TRBV2 to TRBJ2-7; 12 positions match TRBD2. V shed 4 bases, J shed 3 bases, and the junction held 1 base outside the gene matches. Germline V lookup: CDR1 SNHLY, CDR2 FYNNEI. CDR3 length: 14 amino acids. The chain's CDR3 is CASSGLAGDYEQYF. Written as DNA, the CDR3 is TGTGCCAGCAGTGGACTAGCGGGGGACTACGAGCAGTACTTC. Combining the CDR3 with reference TRBV2 and TRBJ2-7 gives the whole variable domain EPEVTQTPSHQVTQMGQEVILRCVPISNHLYFYWYRQILGQKVEFLVSFYNNEISEKSEIFDDQFSVERPDGSNFTLKIRSTKLEDSAMYFCASSGLAGDYEQYFGPGTRLTVT.

The genes are TRBV5-4 and TRBJ1-2; 7 nucleotides agree with TRBD1. Unmatched junction bases numbered 13, after V lost 0 bases and J lost 5 bases. This CDR3 is built from 17 residues. Germline loops: CDR1 SGHNT, CDR2 YYREEE (reference sequence). In DNA, the CDR3 is TGTGCCAGCAGCTTGGACGCGTGGGACAGTCCAAATTATGGCTACACCTTC. It specifies CASSLDAWDSPNYGYTF.

V is TRBV18 and J is TRBJ1-4; D perhaps matches TRBD1 (5 bases). Trimming removed 4 bases at V and 5 bases at J, with 11 bases between. Germline CDR1 and CDR2: KGHSH and LQKENI. The CDR3 is 14 residues long. CDR3 region: CASSLQTENEKLFF. CDR3 bases: TGTGCCAGCTCACTCCAGACAGAGAATGAAAAACTGTTTTTT.

This clone was detected once. The rearrangement joins TRBV10-3 to TRBJ1-1; D ambiguous. The CDR3 totals 13 residues. Trimming shortened V by 2 bases and J by 3 bases, and 7 bases separated the two germline ends. The germline V gene encodes CDR1 ENHRY and CDR2 SYGVKD. CDR3 sequence: CAISEMRDTEAFF. The CDR3 DNA reads TGTGCCATCAGTGAGATGAGGGACACTGAAGCTTTCTTT.

This rearrangement joins TRBV7-2 to TRBJ2-5; 7 nucleotides line up with TRBD2. The CDR3 has 13 residues. J gave up 5 bases and V 6 bases, and 6 bases lay outside the gene matches. Germline CDR1 and CDR2: SGHTA and FQGNSA. CDR3 sequence (DNA): TGTGCCAGCAGGGAGGGCGGGGGTGAGACCCAGTACTTC. Its translation is CASREGGGETQYF.

The chain uses TRBV28 and TRBJ1-2; 10 bases match TRBD1. The trim removed 8 bases at V and 8 bases at J, leaving 5 bases unmatched. Looked up from germline, CDR1 is MDHEN and CDR2 is SYDVKM. There are 12 residues in the CDR3. The CDR3 nucleotides are TGTGCCAGCGGGACAGGGGCGTGGGGCTACACCTTC. This gives the protein CASGTGAWGYTF.

This chain joins TRBV19 and TRBJ2-7; D unresolved. CDR3 length: 13 residues. From germline, CDR1 is LNHDA and CDR2 SQIVND (reference sequence). V was clipped by 3 bases and J by 4 bases, with 10 bases between them. For the CDR3, the DNA is TGTGCCAGTAGTATTTCGCAGAAATACGAGCAGTACTTC. Translated: CASSISQKYEQYF.

This chain uses TRBV5-4 with TRBJ2-7; weak D call: TRBD1 (6 bases). Looked up from germline, CDR1 is SGHNT and CDR2 is YYREEE (reference sequence). The CDR3 loop spans 13 amino acids. Between the trimmed V and J ends, which lost 7 bases and 2 bases, there was a span of 13 bases. The CDR3 region has the DNA TGTGCCAGCTGGTCGGACAGTACCTACGAGCAGTACTTC. Amino acid sequence: CASWSDSTYEQYF. Variable domain in full (rest from reference TRBV5-4 and TRBJ2-7): ETGVTQSPTHLIKTRGQQVTLRCSSQSGHNTVSWYQQALGQGPQFIFQYYREEENGRGNFPPRFSGLQFPNYSSELNVNALELDDSALYLCASWSDSTYEQYFGPGTRLTVT.

The chain is built from TRBV9 and TRBJ2-1; 7 bases map to TRBD2. In germline, CDR1 is SGDLS, CDR2 YYNGEE. V shed 4 bases and J 5 bases; nucleotides not matched to a gene: 12. This CDR3 contains 16 residues. CDR3 protein: CASSTRLADPHNEQFF. In nucleotides, the CDR3 is TGTGCCAGCAGCACACGACTAGCAGACCCACACAATGAGCAGTTCTTC.

V usage is TRBV7-2 and J usage is TRBJ1-4; 9 nucleotides line up with TRBD1. This CDR3 has 16 amino acids. Germline V gives CDR1 SGHTA, CDR2 FQGNSA. The V segment lost 3 bases and the J segment 8 bases; nucleotides outside the gene matches: 10. For the CDR3, the DNA is TGTGCCAGCAGCTTGGACACAGGGGGCTCCGGCGAAAAACTGTTTTTT. This codes for CASSLDTGGSGEKLFF.

The gene calls are TRBV5-1 and TRBJ2-5; D unclear. Per the germline V gene, CDR1 is SGHRS and CDR2 is YFSETQ. This CDR3 contains 16 residues. Between the trimmed V and J ends, which lost 1 base and 5 bases, there was a span of 18 bases. The CDR3 loop is CASSLSNFAVVETQYF. The CDR3, as DNA: TGCGCCAGCAGCTTGAGTAATTTCGCGGTGGTGGAGACCCAGTACTTC. The full variable domain, with the rest looked up from reference TRBV5-1 and TRBJ2-5, is KAGVTQTPRYLIKTRGQQVTLSCSPISGHRSVSWYQQTPGQGLQFLFEYFSETQRNKGNFPGRFSGRQFSNSRSEMNVSTLELGDSALYLCASSLSNFAVVETQYFGPGTRLLVL.

The gene calls are TRBV4-2 and TRBJ2-3; D not resolved. The CDR3 runs to 15 residues. Per germline, CDR1 LGHNA and CDR2 YNFKEQ. Trimming took off 1 base at V and 4 bases at J, with 12 bases between the two ends. The CDR3 sequence is CASSQGTGGADTQYF. The DNA of the CDR3 is TGTGCCAGCAGCCAAGGTACCGGCGGAGCAGATACGCAGTATTTT.

The chain combines TRBV11-2 with TRBJ2-5, with D possibly TRBD2 on 6 matching bases. The CDR3 has 12 amino acids. Germline CDR1 SGHAT, CDR2 FQNNGV. Trimming pared 7 bases from V and 5 bases from J, leaving 11 bases between. The DNA for the CDR3 is TGTGCCAGCACTCGGGGGAGGGAGACCCAGTACTTC. It codes for CASTRGRETQYF.

The chain has TRBV18 and TRBJ1-1; D unclear. Germline loops: CDR1 KGHSH, CDR2 LQKENI. The CDR3 sequence is 13 residues long. Trimming removed 6 bases at V and 3 bases at J, with 11 bases between. CDR3 sequence: CASSQVPYTEAFF. The DNA of the CDR3 is TGTGCCAGCTCCCAGGTGCCGTACACTGAAGCTTTCTTT.

This rearrangement joins TRBV6-5 to TRBJ1-1; possibly TRBD1 for D (6 bases). Deletions cut 2 bases from V and 3 bases from J, with 13 bases between. Germline values: CDR1 MNHEY, CDR2 SVGAGI. There are 15 residues in the CDR3. The CDR3 is CASSYLWEGDTEAFF. As DNA, the CDR3 is TGTGCCAGCAGTTACCTATGGGAGGGGGACACTGAAGCTTTCTTT.

As for this clone: One junction end does not reproduce the germline sequence, and a read error may be involved. The chain carries TRBV6-1 and TRBJ2-3; D is undetermined. The CDR3 has 14 amino acids. Germline assignment: CDR1 MNHNS and CDR2 SASEGT. The CDR3 spells CASSQAPSTDTQYF. CDR3 sequence (DNA): TGTGCCAGCAGTCAAGCCCCTAGCACAGATACGCAGTATTTT.

The chain joins TRBV19 to TRBJ2-7; 10 bases line up with TRBD1. In germline, CDR1 is LNHDA, CDR2 SQIVND (reference sequence). J was trimmed by 3 bases and V by 8 bases; bases with no gene match: 10. The CDR3 has 15 residues. The CDR3 DNA reads as TGTGCCAGTTCCCAAGGGACAGGGGATTACTACGAGCAGTACTTC. Translation gives CASSQGTGDYYEQYF.

CDR3 region: CATRPSSRPYEQYF. The DNA of the CDR3 is TGTGCCACCAGACCTAGTTCTCGGCCCTACGAGCAGTACTTC. The chain combines TRBV28 with TRBJ2-7, with D unresolved. With 10 bases removed from V and 2 bases from J, the gap between germline ends came to 18 bases. Germline-derived CDR1 and CDR2 are MDHEN and SYDVKM. The CDR3 extends over 14 amino acids.

This clone appeared once. The chain carries TRBV9 and TRBJ2-5; 9 bases map to TRBD1. The CDR3 consists of 16 residues. With V trimmed by 0 bases and J by 5 bases, 8 bases remained unmatched. Germline loops: CDR1 SGDLS, CDR2 YYNGEE. The chain's CDR3 is CASSVGEAGTGETQYF. DNA for the CDR3: TGTGCCAGCAGCGTAGGGGAAGCAGGGACAGGGGAGACCCAGTACTTC.

V gene TRBV4-2 combines with J gene TRBJ2-2; 7 bases align to TRBD2. The CDR3 totals 17 residues. After removal of 2 bases from V and 0 bases from J, the junction contained 6 bases not matched to a gene. Germline V CDR1 and CDR2: LGHNA, YNFKEQ. The CDR3 here is CASSQRMGGANTGELFF. Here the CDR3 DNA reads TGTGCCAGCAGCCAACGAATGGGGGGGGCGAACACCGGGGAGCTGTTTTTT.

This chain uses TRBV2 with TRBJ2-5; the D gene is possibly TRBD2 (5 bases). The CDR3 loop spans 15 amino acids. Trimming shortened V by 6 bases and J by 5 bases, and 19 bases separated the two germline ends. Germline V CDR1 and CDR2: SNHLY, FYNNEI. CDR3 DNA: TGTGCCAGCAGGGAACAATGGGGAGTCGGGGAGACCCAGTACTTC. Translation gives CASREQWGVGETQYF.